The T cell receptor (beta chain) described here comes from a study of persistence of HIV-infected CD4 T cells (dated by TCRdb to 2020 to 2022). For the study in its entirety: CMV- and HIV-1 Gag-responding CD4+ T cells were isolated from ART-treated individuals so that antigen-driven clonal expansion of HIV-1-infected cells could be examined. Participants had been on suppressive ART for a median of around 8 years. Peripheral blood samples of up to roughly 200 mL were collected at multiple time points, except for a couple of participants, who underwent leukapheresis at a single time point. The clonality of all cells in each sorted population was assessed by TCRbeta sequencing, whereas the clonality of infected cells was assessed by proviral sequencing. For the TCR cluster analysis across participants, roughly 8 participants were included for CMV and over five participants for Gag.

A remark on this clone: The antigen it binds to is not known. Per-base qualities were not stored, and no clone one base away is much larger. This sample also contains other DNA sequences that code for the same CDR3.

This sample's treatment or condition label indicates: suppressive antiretroviral therapy. A pool of overlapping HIV-1 Gag 15-mer peptides, at 1 ug per peptide per mL, was used to stimulate the cells. Memory populations depleted of antigen-responding cells were obtained by sorting nonresponding CD40L-negative CD69-negative CD45RO-high memory CD4+ T cells. Participants were HIV-1-infected adults who started suppressive ART during chronic infection. For at least 4 years, the participants' plasma HIV-1 RNA had been undetectable, below 50 copies/mL. To be included, a participant needed positive CMV serology and a CD4+ T cell count above 400 cells/uL. Before stimulation, PBMCs were isolated using density centrifugation and then depleted of CD8+ T cells. Stimulation of CD8-depleted PBMCs was carried out for about 19 hours with anti-CD28/CD49d costimulation, CD40-blocking antibody and enfuvirtide, to prevent new infections. Sorting was done on either a Beckman Coulter MoFlo Legacy or an XDP sorter, and propidium iodide was used to exclude dead cells. Genomic DNA was extracted with the QIAamp DNA Mini Kit for samples above one million cells, otherwise with the Quick-DNA Microprep Kit.

The immunoSEQ hsTCRB assay version 4, run in survey mode, was used to sequence TCRbeta repertoires from genomic DNA. For TCRbeta sequencing, genomic DNA was diluted to approximately 10 ng/uL, and up to 1 ug was used per sample. On the authors' methods: TCRbeta data were analyzed in ImmunoSeq Analyzer 3.0, with diversity computed on productive nucleotide rearrangements. The improved Chao index was used to estimate lower-bound TCR diversity, and the Gini coefficient was used to estimate clonality using the Immunarch R package. Different nucleotide rearrangements encoding the same CDR3beta amino acid sequence were treated as distinct clonotypes. Differential abundance analysis identified TCRbeta sequences significantly enriched in antigen-responding cells relative to anti-CD3/anti-CD28-activated cells. Using predicted peptide-MHC specificity as the basis, GLIPH2 grouped TCRs into clusters, both for each participant individually and for the merged data sets that combined participants. The clones in this table, taken by TCRdb from immuneACCESS, are in-frame only. Not every clone is retained; where verified, under half of the shortfall comes from an unresolved V gene, and the cause of the rest is unknown. For V, J and clone size, that table is used; D and trimming come from the DNA. Within this sample are about 43,000 clones, with approximately 80% of them counted one time only. In total, the top ten clones hold 14% of the sample.

Findings and caveats that apply to the study as a whole: Antigen-responding cells were enriched for degenerate expanded CDR3beta sequences, which suggests convergent selection of CD4+ responses to CMV and Gag. Few individuals were included in the study, and only a limited range of antigens was tested. TCR oligoclonality correlated with proviral oligoclonality within the same sorted populations. TCRbeta richness in CMV- and Gag-responding cells was significantly lower than in anti-CD3/anti-CD28-responding cells; CMV-responding cells had higher oligoclonality than CD3/CD28-stimulated and Gag-responding cells. Restriction of bulk TCR analyses to the rare CMV-responding cells that actually carried HIV-1 proviruses was not possible.

The germline V gene encodes CDR1 GTSNPN and CDR2 SVGIG (reference sequence). Spanning cysteine to phenylalanine, the CDR3 consists of 11 amino acids. CDR3 DNA is the only sequence kept; it has 33 bases, read in frame from the first base. The V end loses 6 bases and the J end loses 1 base, and a stretch of 6 bases separates them. This TCR derives from an adult man with HIV who was CMV-seropositive. The chain couples TRBV30 to TRBJ1-1, with no confident D gene call. The starting material was CD4+ T cells sorted from PBMCs after 18-hour stimulation, obtained from a patient who received antiretroviral therapy. Per the publication, the cell subset or site label means: CD40L-CD69- CD45RO-high memory CD4 T cells not responding to Gag peptides. In nucleotides, the sequence is TGTGCCTGCGAGAGGAACACTGAAGCTTTCTTT. This gives the protein CACERNTEAFF. With all but the CDR3 taken from the reference TRBV30 and TRBJ1-1 genes, the full variable domain is: SQTIHQWPATLVQPVGSPLSLECTVEGTSNPNLYWYRQAAGRGLQLLFYSVGIGQISSEVPQNLSASRPQDRQFILSSKKLLLSDSGFYLCACERNTEAFFGQGTRLTVV.